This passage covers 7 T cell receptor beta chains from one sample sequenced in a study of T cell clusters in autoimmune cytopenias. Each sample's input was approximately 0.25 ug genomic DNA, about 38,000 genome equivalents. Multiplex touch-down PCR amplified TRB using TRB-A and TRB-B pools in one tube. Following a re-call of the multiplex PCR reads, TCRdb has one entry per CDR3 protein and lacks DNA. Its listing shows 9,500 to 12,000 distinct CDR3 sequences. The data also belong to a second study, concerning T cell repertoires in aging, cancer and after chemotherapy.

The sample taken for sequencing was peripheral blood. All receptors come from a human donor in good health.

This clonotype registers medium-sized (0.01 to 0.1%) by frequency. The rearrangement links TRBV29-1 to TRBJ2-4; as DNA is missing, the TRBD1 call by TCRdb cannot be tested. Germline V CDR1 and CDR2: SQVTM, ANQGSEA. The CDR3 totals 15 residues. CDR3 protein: CSVVGGNLAKNIQYF.

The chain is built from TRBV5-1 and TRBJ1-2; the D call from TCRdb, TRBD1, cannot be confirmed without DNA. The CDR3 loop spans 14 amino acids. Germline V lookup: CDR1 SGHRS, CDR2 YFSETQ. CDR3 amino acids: CASSLDLLGDGYTF.

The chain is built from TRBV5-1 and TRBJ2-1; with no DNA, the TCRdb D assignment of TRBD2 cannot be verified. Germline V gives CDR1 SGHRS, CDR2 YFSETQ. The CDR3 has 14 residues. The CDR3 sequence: CASSLVSGIDEQFF.

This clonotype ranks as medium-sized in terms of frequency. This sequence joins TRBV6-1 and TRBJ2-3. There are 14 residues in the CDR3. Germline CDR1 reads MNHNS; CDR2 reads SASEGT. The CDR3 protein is CASGRRASTDTQYF.

This CDR3 is CASSPGTGVDQPQHF. This sequence joins TRBV27 and TRBJ1-5; TCRdb proposes TRBD1, but this gene call is untestable without DNA. CDR1 and CDR2 from the germline V gene are MNHEY and SMNVEV (reference sequence). The CDR3 has 15 amino acids.

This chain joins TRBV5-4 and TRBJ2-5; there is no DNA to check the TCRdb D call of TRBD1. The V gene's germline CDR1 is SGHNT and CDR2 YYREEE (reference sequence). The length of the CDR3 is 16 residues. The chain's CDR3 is CASSLAGAGGKETQYF.

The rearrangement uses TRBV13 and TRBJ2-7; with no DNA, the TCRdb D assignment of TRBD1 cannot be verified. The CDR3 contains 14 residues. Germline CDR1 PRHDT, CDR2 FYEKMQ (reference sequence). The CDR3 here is CASSPNRIFYEQYF.